The 20 T cell receptor beta chains in this list originate from one sample, sequenced in a study of blood T cells in healthy people across ages. It was with a sample-barcoded 5' primer and a J-beta primer mix that a second PCR of roughly 6 to 11 cycles was run. TCRdb independently ran MiXCR on the 5' RACE reads; one entry per CDR3 protein. Of about 760,000 distinct CDR3 sequences in the sample, 25% were seen once. This sample was shared with a second study, whose subject was T cells of mothers and their children.

Sequencing was carried out using blood. These TCRs come from a boy aged 5 to 17 in good health.

This chain joins TRBV18 and TRBJ2-5; TRBD2 matches 10 bases. This CDR3 spans 15 amino acids. The germline V gene has CDR1 KGHSH and CDR2 LQKENI. Losses at the gene ends were 0 bases for V and 2 bases for J; bases not matched to a gene: 0. CDR3 nucleotides: TGTGCCAGCTCACCACCGACTAGCGGGCAAGAGACCCAGTACTTC. Translating gives CASSPPTSGQETQYF. The full variable domain, with the rest looked up from reference TRBV18 and TRBJ2-5, is NAGVMQNPRHLVRRRGQEARLRCSPMKGHSHVYWYRQLPEEGLKFMVYLQKENIIDESGMPKERFSAEFPKEGPSILRIQQVVRGDSAAYFCASSPPTSGQETQYFGPGTRLLVL.

This clonotype was recorded many times. The genes are TRBV5-1 and TRBJ2-4; the D call may be TRBD1 or TRBD2 (5 bases each). The CDR3 has 13 residues. Trimming stripped 0 bases from V and 5 bases from J, with 6 bases between. CDR1 is SGHRS and CDR2 is YFSETQ in the germline V gene. The CDR3 nucleotides read TGCGCCAGCAGCTTGGTGGGGGAAAACATTCAGTACTTC. Its protein product is CASSLVGENIQYF.

This clonotype turned up a few times. The rearrangement joins TRBV3-1 to TRBJ2-5, with D possibly TRBD1 on 6 matching bases. The J call is in doubt because the DNA end fits TRBJ2-7 better. This CDR3 is built from 14 residues. From germline, CDR1 is LGHDT and CDR2 YNNKEL (reference sequence). CDR3 in DNA: TGTGCCAGCAGCCCGACGACAGGAACCTACGAGCAGTACTTC. It translates to CASSPTTGTYEQYF.

As for this clonotype: An end of the junction differs from the germline gene, which may be a read error. This rearrangement joins TRBV6-2 or TRBV6-3 to TRBJ2-5; D unresolved. This CDR3 is built from 13 residues. Germline loops: CDR1 MNHEY, CDR2 SVGEGT. CDR3 bases: TGTGCCAGCCTACGGACGTACCAAGAGGCCCAGTACTTC. As protein: CASLRTYQEAQYF.

In this sample, this clonotype turned up a few times. The chain combines TRBV20-1 with TRBJ2-1; D unclear. Germline CDR1 reads DFQATT; CDR2 reads SNEGSKA (reference sequence). Trimming removed 6 bases from V and 1 base from J, with 16 bases in between. The CDR3 has 15 amino acids. This chain's CDR3 is CSAASRVRSYNEQFF. CDR3 DNA sequence: TGCAGTGCGGCCTCAAGAGTCCGGTCCTACAATGAGCAGTTCTTC.

Comment on this clonotype: Sequence at one end of the junction differs from germline and may be a read error. The chain couples TRBV4-3 to TRBJ1-2; no definite D call. This CDR3 spans 15 amino acids. Germline CDR1 reads LGHNA; CDR2 reads YSLEER. The CDR3 spells CASSQDPTANYGYTF. The CDR3 region has the DNA TGCGCCAGCAGTCAAGATCCCACAGCTAACTATGGCTACACCTTC.

The CDR3, as DNA: TGCAGCGCGACTAGCGGGGACGGACAGGGGTTCACAGATACGCAGTATTTT. Amino acid sequence: CSATSGDGQGFTDTQYF. The chain has TRBV29-1 and TRBJ2-3; 11 bases line up with TRBD2. Per the germline V gene, CDR1 is SQVTM and CDR2 is ANQGSEA. Trimming removed 7 bases from V and 2 bases from J; junction bases left unmatched: 14. The CDR3 covers 17 residues.

The chain is built from TRBV14 and TRBJ2-5, with D perhaps matching TRBD1 (6 bases). This CDR3 is 16 amino acids long. CDR1 is SGHDN, CDR2 FVKESK, per germline. Trimming took 1 base from V and 2 from J, leaving 14 bases between them. The CDR3 bases are TGTGCCAGCAGCCAAGTCCAGGGGATTCAACAAGAGACCCAGTACTTC. It codes for CASSQVQGIQQETQYF. Full variable domain (remainder filled in from reference TRBV14 and TRBJ2-5): EAGVTQFPSHSVIEKGQTVTLRCDPISGHDNLYWYRRVMGKEIKFLLHFVKESKQDESGMPNNRFLAERTGGTYSTLKVQPAELEDSGVYFCASSQVQGIQQETQYFGPGTRLLVL.

V gene TRBV14 combines with J gene TRBJ1-2; D gene ambiguous. V lost 0 bases to trimming and J lost 2 bases, with 4 bases between them. The germline V gene encodes CDR1 SGHDN and CDR2 FVKESK. CDR3 length: 13 residues. CDR3 region: CASSQEQNYGYTF. The CDR3 DNA reads TGTGCCAGCAGCCAAGAACAGAACTATGGCTACACCTTC. Using reference TRBV14 and TRBJ1-2 for the parts outside the CDR3, the full variable domain is EAGVTQFPSHSVIEKGQTVTLRCDPISGHDNLYWYRRVMGKEIKFLLHFVKESKQDESGMPNNRFLAERTGGTYSTLKVQPAELEDSGVYFCASSQEQNYGYTFGSGTRLTVV.

This sequence joins TRBV12-3 or TRBV12-4 and TRBJ2-7; 7 bases line up with TRBD2. The CDR3 spans 14 residues. Trimming took 6 bases from V and 0 from J; bases not matched to a gene: 5. CDR3 bases: TGTGCCAGCAGCCGGGGGGAGAGCTCCTACGAGCAGTACTTC. Translated, it gives CASSRGESSYEQYF.

The gene calls are TRBV4-3 and TRBJ1-2, with D uncertain. The CDR3 extends over 17 amino acids. Trimming removed 1 base from V and 0 bases from J, with 15 bases in between. Germline V CDR1 and CDR2: LGHNA, YSLEER. The CDR3 nucleotides read TGCGCCAGCAGCCAAGGGCTTGGTAGCTATGCTAACTATGGCTACACCTTC. Amino acids: CASSQGLGSYANYGYTF.

The table lists this clonotype with many counts. The chain joins TRBV7-9 to TRBJ1-2, with D uncertain. Germline-derived CDR1 and CDR2 are SEHNR and FQNEAQ (reference sequence). V was shortened by 1 base and J by 4 bases, with 4 bases between the two germline ends. The CDR3 is 12 residues long. The CDR3 sequence: CASSLGSYGYTF. The DNA for the CDR3 is TGTGCCAGCAGCTTAGGTAGCTATGGCTACACCTTC.

The chain joins TRBV20-1 to TRBJ2-1, with D unclear. Near its end, the DNA agrees better with TRBJ2-5, so the J call may be wrong. Germline V CDR1 and CDR2: DFQATT, SNEGSKA (reference sequence). The length of the CDR3 is 12 residues. CDR3 in DNA: TGCAGTGCTAAATCCAGCACCGAGACCCAGTACTTC. As protein: CSAKSSTETQYF.

CDR3 region: CASLQDRQETQYF. DNA for the CDR3: TGTGCCAGCTTACAGGACAGACAAGAGACCCAGTACTTC. The chain combines TRBV6-6 with TRBJ2-5; tentative D call: TRBD1 (6 bases). The CDR3 extends over 13 amino acids. Germline CDR1 reads MNHNY; CDR2 reads SVGAGI (reference sequence). V lost 8 bases, J lost 2 bases, and 12 bases lay in between.

This clonotype was picked up a small number of times. The chain recombines TRBV19 with TRBJ1-5; 8 bases align to TRBD1. CDR3 length equals 15 residues. J was trimmed by 4 bases and V by 6 bases; bases with no gene match: 8. Per germline, CDR1 LNHDA and CDR2 SQIVND (reference sequence). In DNA, the CDR3 is TGTGCCAGTAGGGATTTTAGGACAGGGAATCAGCCCCAGCATTTT. Translation: CASRDFRTGNQPQHF.

V and J are TRBV7-9 and TRBJ2-7; unclear D gene. Germline values: CDR1 SEHNR, CDR2 FQNEAQ (reference sequence). The CDR3 covers 13 residues. The ends were cut back, 9 bases at V and 2 bases at J, with 14 bases in the middle. CDR3 amino acids: CASVSALTYEQYF. The CDR3 DNA reads as TGTGCCAGTGTGTCGGCGCTAACCTACGAGCAGTACTTC.

With regard to this clonotype: Because it lacks the conserved phenylalanine or tryptophan at the end, this CDR3 is likely a read error. This chain uses TRBV2 with TRBJ2-1; tentative D call: TRBD1 (5 bases). V gave up 3 bases and J gave up 2 bases, with 14 bases separating them. The CDR3 consists of 16 residues. Germline-derived CDR1 and CDR2 are SNHLY and FYNNEI. The CDR3 DNA reads as TGTGCCAGCAGTGACTTAGACAGAATCCCCTACAATGAGCAGTTCTCC. Translated, it gives CASSDLDRIPYNEQFS.

This clonotype was detected only a few times. J is TRBJ2-7 and V is TRBV3-1; maybe TRBD1 (5 bases). Trimming stripped 0 bases from V and 5 bases from J, with 8 bases between. Germline CDR1 LGHDT, CDR2 YNNKEL (reference sequence). The CDR3 spans 13 residues. The CDR3: CASSQEVGDEQYF. CDR3 DNA sequence: TGTGCCAGCAGCCAAGAGGTAGGGGACGAGCAGTACTTC.

Here the CDR3 DNA reads TGCAGCGTTGCCCTAGGAGGCGGGGAGCTGTTTTTT. Residues: CSVALGGGELFF. The chain uses TRBV29-1 and TRBJ2-2; D is possibly TRBD2 (5 bases). CDR3 size: 12 residues. The germline CDR1 and CDR2 sequences are SQVTM and ANQGSEA. Trimming took 4 bases from V and 7 from J, leaving 10 bases between them.

This clonotype was seen more than once but under ten times. The rearrangement joins TRBV24-1 to TRBJ2-2; D is unclear. The CDR3 contains 15 residues. The germline gives CDR1 KGHDR, CDR2 SFDVKD. Trimming pared 3 bases from V and 1 base from J, leaving 8 bases between. The CDR3 protein is CATSDPGRNTGELFF. The CDR3, as DNA: TGTGCCACCAGTGATCCAGGACGGAACACCGGGGAGCTGTTTTTT.